The clone carrying this TCR beta chain was found many times. Its target is unknown. This sample is drawn from a study of Graves' ophthalmopathy and Graves' hyperthyroidism. Study conclusions and caveats: Also, most clonotypes expanded in the thyroid above 0.001 frequency appeared in blood. Sensitivity reached 60% to 71% and specificity approximately 78% when the model predicted ophthalmopathy progression.

The CDR3 is 14 amino acids. V gave up 5 bases and J gave up 1 base, with 11 bases separating them. Germline V gene sequence: CDR1 SGHVS, CDR2 FQNEAQ. From RNA, the CDR3 regions of TCR beta chains were amplified and sequenced. The library came from an HTBI-primed first-round RT-PCR and a second-round multiplex PCR. TCRdb reprocessed the multiplex PCR reads with MiXCR, giving one entry per CDR3 protein. The table has some 1.1 million distinct CDR3 sequences, less than 45% seen once. The clonotype was recovered from an adult man with Graves' hyperthyroidism. This chain uses TRBV7-8 with TRBJ1-1; no firm D call. Specimen: peripheral blood or thyroid tissue (not recorded which). The CDR3 is CASSPPKRNTEAFF. For the CDR3, the DNA is TGTGCCAGCAGCCCGCCCAAACGGAACACTGAAGCTTTCTTT.